What follows describes a single T cell receptor beta chain. The junction departs from germline at one end; a sequencing error may be responsible. The sample is drawn from a study of blood T cell repertoires in COVID-19. The CDR3 is 17 residues long. Germline loops: CDR1 LGHNT, CDR2 FRNRAP. Sequencing used immunoSEQ multiplex PCR; TCRdb keeps in-frame clones, though not all of them. This sample has more than 95,000 clones, with less than 80% found just once. The receptor was isolated from a man aged 45 to 65 with acute or convalescent COVID-19. The chain carries TRBV12-5 and TRBJ2-6; TRBD1 agrees at 11 bases. The specimen sequenced was peripheral blood. The CDR3 region has the DNA TGTGCTAGTGGTCCCGGACAGGGGGCTTGGTGGGCCAATGTCCTGACTTTC. Translated, it gives CASGPGQGAWWANVLTF.